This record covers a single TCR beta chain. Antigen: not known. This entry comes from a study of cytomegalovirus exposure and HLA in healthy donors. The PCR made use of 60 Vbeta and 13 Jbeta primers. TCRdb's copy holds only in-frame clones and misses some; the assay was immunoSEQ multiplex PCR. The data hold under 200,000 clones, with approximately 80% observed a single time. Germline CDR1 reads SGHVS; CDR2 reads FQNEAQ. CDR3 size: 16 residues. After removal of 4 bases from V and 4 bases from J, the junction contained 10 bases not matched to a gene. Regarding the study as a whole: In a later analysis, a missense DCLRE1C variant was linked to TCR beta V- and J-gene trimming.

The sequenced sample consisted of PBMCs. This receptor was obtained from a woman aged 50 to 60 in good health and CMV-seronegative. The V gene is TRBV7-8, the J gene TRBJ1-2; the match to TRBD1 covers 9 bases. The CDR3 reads CASSSRGQGMGYGYTF. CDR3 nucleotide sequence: TGTGCCAGCAGCTCTAGGGGACAGGGCATGGGCTATGGCTACACCTTC. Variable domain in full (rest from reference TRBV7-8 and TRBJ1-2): GAGVSQSPRYKVAKRGQDVALRCDPISGHVSLFWYQQALGQGPEFLTYFQNEAQLDKSGLPSDRFFAERPEGSVSTLKIQRTQQEDSAVYLCASSSRGQGMGYGYTFGSGTRLTVV.